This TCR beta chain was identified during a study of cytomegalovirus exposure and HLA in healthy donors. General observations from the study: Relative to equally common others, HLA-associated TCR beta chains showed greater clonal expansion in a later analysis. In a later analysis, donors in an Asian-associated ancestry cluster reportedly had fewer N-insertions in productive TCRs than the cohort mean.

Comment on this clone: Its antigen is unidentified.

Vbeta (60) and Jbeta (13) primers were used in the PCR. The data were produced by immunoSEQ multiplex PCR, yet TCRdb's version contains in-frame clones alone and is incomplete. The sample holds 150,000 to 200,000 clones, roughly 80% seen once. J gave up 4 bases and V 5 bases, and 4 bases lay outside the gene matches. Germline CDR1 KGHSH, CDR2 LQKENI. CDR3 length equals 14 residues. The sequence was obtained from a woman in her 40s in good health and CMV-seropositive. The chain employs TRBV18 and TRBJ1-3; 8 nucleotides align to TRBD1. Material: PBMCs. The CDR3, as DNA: TGTGCCAGCTCATTCGGACAGGGCGGAAACACCATATATTTT. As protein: CASSFGQGGNTIYF.